These T cell receptor beta chains were read from a single sample in a study of blood T cell repertoires in COVID-19. TCRdb's table, derived via immunoSEQ multiplex PCR, lists solely in-frame clones and lacks some. The profile shows approximately 100,000 clones, less than 85% of them singletons. Sequenced: peripheral blood. Source of these receptors: a woman aged 55-70 years with acute or convalescent COVID-19. The CDR3 runs from the conserved cysteine through the conserved F or W. Each record gives: V gene, J gene, D gene, CDR3 protein, CDR3 DNA. D genes are given only for firm matches.

v_call: TRBV3-1/TRBV3-2; j_call: TRBJ2-3; d_call: -; cdr3_aa: CASSQEQVIRTDTQYF; cdr3_nt: TGTGCCAGCAGCCAAGAACAGGTGATCCGCACAGATACGCAGTATTTT
v_call: TRBV19; j_call: TRBJ2-1; d_call: TRBD1; cdr3_aa: CASSMAPGQRDNEQFF; cdr3_nt: TGTGCCAGTAGTATGGCCCCGGGACAGAGAGACAATGAGCAGTTCTTC
v_call: TRBV5-4; j_call: TRBJ2-2; d_call: -; cdr3_aa: CASSPSAGRNTGELFF; cdr3_nt: TGTGCCAGCAGCCCAAGTGCGGGAAGAAACACCGGGGAGCTGTTTTTT
v_call: TRBV11-2; j_call: TRBJ2-6; d_call: -; cdr3_aa: CASSLDLRAGANVLTF; cdr3_nt: TGTGCCAGCAGCTTAGATCTCAGGGCTGGGGCCAACGTCCTGACTTTC
v_call: TRBV7-2; j_call: TRBJ1-1; d_call: -; cdr3_aa: CASSFEESTEAFF; cdr3_nt: TGTGCCAGCAGCTTTGAGGAAAGTACTGAAGCTTTCTTT
v_call: TRBV12-3/TRBV12-4; j_call: TRBJ2-5; d_call: -; cdr3_aa: CASRLLGQETQYF; cdr3_nt: TGTGCCAGCCGCTTACTAGGCCAAGAGACCCAGTACTTC
v_call: TRBV10-3; j_call: TRBJ2-7; d_call: -; cdr3_aa: CAISGNPPGLTYEQYF; cdr3_nt: TGTGCCATCAGTGGAAACCCCCCGGGACTGACCTACGAGCAGTACTTC
v_call: TRBV20-1; j_call: TRBJ2-3; d_call: -; cdr3_aa: CSAFQTDTQYF; cdr3_nt: TGCAGTGCTTTCCAGACAGATACGCAGTATTTT
v_call: TRBV28; j_call: TRBJ2-1; d_call: TRBD2; cdr3_aa: CASSVSGLAGYNEQFF; cdr3_nt: TGTGCCAGCAGTGTATCCGGACTAGCGGGGTACAATGAGCAGTTCTTC
v_call: TRBV6-1; j_call: TRBJ2-7; d_call: TRBD1; cdr3_aa: CASSEVRRGLAEQYF; cdr3_nt: TGTGCCAGCAGTGAAGTGAGAAGGGGGCTAGCCGAGCAGTACTTC
v_call: TRBV7-8; j_call: TRBJ2-2; d_call: -; cdr3_aa: CASSASGLDTGELFF; cdr3_nt: TGTGCCAGCAGCGCGAGCGGGTTAGACACCGGGGAGCTGTTTTTT
v_call: TRBV28; j_call: TRBJ1-5; d_call: -; cdr3_aa: CASSLGTPGNQPQHF; cdr3_nt: TGTGCCAGCAGTCTGGGCACCCCGGGGAATCAGCCCCAGCATTTT
v_call: TRBV9; j_call: TRBJ1-1; d_call: -; cdr3_aa: CASSVSGTEAFF; cdr3_nt: TGTGCCAGCAGCGTATCAGGCACTGAAGCTTTCTTT
v_call: TRBV6-6; j_call: TRBJ1-5; d_call: TRBD1; cdr3_aa: CASSLGQGFNNQPQHF; cdr3_nt: TGTGCCAGCAGCCTCGGACAGGGGTTTAACAATCAGCCCCAGCATTTT
v_call: TRBV7-2; j_call: TRBJ1-4; d_call: -; cdr3_aa: CASSLVAGPNEKLFF; cdr3_nt: TGTGCCAGCAGCTTAGTAGCAGGGCCTAATGAAAAACTGTTTTTT
v_call: TRBV19; j_call: TRBJ2-1; d_call: TRBD2; cdr3_aa: CASSISGTSVSSYNEQFF; cdr3_nt: TGTGCCAGTAGTATATCCGGGACTAGCGTTAGCTCCTACAATGAGCAGTTCTTC
v_call: TRBV7-3; j_call: TRBJ1-3; d_call: -; cdr3_aa: CASSLRGSGNTIYF; cdr3_nt: TGTGCCAGCAGCTTACGGGGGTCCGGAAACACCATATATTTT
v_call: TRBV19; j_call: TRBJ1-5; d_call: TRBD1; cdr3_aa: CASSITGGPLDQPQHF; cdr3_nt: TGTGCCAGTAGTATAACAGGGGGGCCTCTAGATCAGCCCCAGCATTTT
v_call: TRBV11-2; j_call: TRBJ2-5; d_call: TRBD2; cdr3_aa: CASSLDGTSGETQYF; cdr3_nt: TGTGCCAGCAGCTTAGACGGCACTAGCGGCGAGACCCAGTACTTC
v_call: TRBV5-6; j_call: TRBJ1-1; d_call: -; cdr3_aa: CASSLVGFGTEAFF; cdr3_nt: TGTGCCAGCAGCTTGGTCGGGTTTGGCACTGAAGCTTTCTTT
v_call: TRBV18; j_call: TRBJ1-4; d_call: -; cdr3_aa: CASSLRQLNEKLFF; cdr3_nt: TGTGCCAGCTCACTGAGACAGCTAAATGAAAAACTGTTTTTT
v_call: TRBV28; j_call: TRBJ1-2; d_call: -; cdr3_aa: CASRTTRSVYGYTF; cdr3_nt: TGTGCCAGCAGAACGACAAGGTCCGTCTATGGCTACACCTTC
v_call: TRBV2; j_call: TRBJ2-5; d_call: TRBD2; cdr3_aa: CASSTGLAEYF; cdr3_nt: TGTGCCAGCAGTACCGGACTAGCGGAGTACTTC